The rows below give T cell receptor beta chains drawn from one sample of a study of CD8+CD57+ T cells in acquired aplastic anemia. TCRdb independently ran MiXCR on the reads; one entry per CDR3 protein. The sample lists under 200,000 distinct CDR3 sequences, approximately 48% occurring once. Sequencing was done on a sample of sorted CD4+, CD8+, or CD8+CD57+ T cells (not recorded which) from PBMCs. These receptors were taken from a human donor with aplastic anemia. Both conserved end residues are trimmed from each CDR3.

j_gene: TRBJ2-2; len: 12; v_gene: TRBV29-1; CDR3aa: SVRRGIGTGELF
j_gene: TRBJ1-1; len: 11; v_gene: TRBV12-3/TRBV12-4; CDR3aa: ASTWTMGDKAF
j_gene: TRBJ1-1; len: 12; v_gene: TRBV20-1; CDR3aa: SARVRDRAGEAF
j_gene: TRBJ1-2; len: 11; v_gene: TRBV7-8; CDR3aa: ASRRHGNYGYT
j_gene: TRBJ1-4; len: 11; v_gene: TRBV2; CDR3aa: AGKEVSSEKLF
j_gene: TRBJ1-6; len: 12; v_gene: TRBV2; CDR3aa: ASSSWTADSPPH
j_gene: TRBJ2-1; len: 13; v_gene: TRBV12-3/TRBV12-4; CDR3aa: ASSLGIPGHNEQF
j_gene: TRBJ2-7; len: 14; v_gene: TRBV24-1; CDR3aa: ATSDPSVAGGWEQY
j_gene: TRBJ2-3; len: 13; v_gene: TRBV20-1; CDR3aa: SARDTVGGTDTQY
j_gene: TRBJ1-4; len: 12; v_gene: TRBV20-1; CDR3aa: SAPSPDRDEKLF
j_gene: TRBJ2-2; len: 10; v_gene: TRBV15; CDR3aa: ATSRATGELF
j_gene: TRBJ1-1; len: 12; v_gene: TRBV10-3; CDR3aa: AIRIQGLTTEAF
j_gene: TRBJ2-5; len: 11; v_gene: TRBV5-3; CDR3aa: TSSTRGQQTQY
j_gene: TRBJ1-2; len: 12; v_gene: TRBV15; CDR3aa: ATSRERGGYGYT
j_gene: TRBJ2-3; len: 13; v_gene: TRBV20-1; CDR3aa: SASPGLAGADTQY
j_gene: TRBJ1-6; len: 14; v_gene: TRBV7-7; CDR3aa: ASSFGTGPRGSPPH
j_gene: TRBJ1-2; len: 12; v_gene: TRBV24-1; CDR3aa: ATSPGAMNYGYT